This is a list of T cell receptor beta chains from one sample in a study of T cell repertoires in cytomegalovirus infection. A single record per CDR3 protein comes from TCRdb applying MiXCR to the reads. The sample records about 260,000 distinct CDR3 sequences, 9.1% being singletons. The source material was PBMCs. Source of these receptors: a human donor in good health (CMV status not recorded). Some clones in this sample may be carry-over from other donors' samples. Each CDR3 is given with its conserved first and last residue. A D gene is named only where the DNA matches it firmly. Some rows have no size entry. The others give once, few or many, or a class for an expanded clone.

>.|many|TRBJ2-1|TRBV7-2
TGTGCCAGCAGCTTAACGGCCCCCACGCAGAACAATGAGCAGTTCTTC
CASSLTAPTQNNEQFF
>TRBD2|many|TRBJ2-7|TRBV7-6
TGTGCCAGCAGCTTAGCGCCTGGGGGGGTAGGGGAGCAGTACTTC
CASSLAPGGVGEQYF
>.|.|TRBJ2-4|TRBV29-1
TGCAGCGTTGAATTCCCGGGACAAGCCAAAAACATTCAGTACTTC
CSVEFPGQAKNIQYF
>TRBD2|few|TRBJ2-7|TRBV6-2/TRBV6-3
TGTGCCAGCAGTTACTCGAGACTAGCGGGAGCCCTCTCCTACGAGCAGTACTTC
CASSYSRLAGALSYEQYF
>.|few|TRBJ1-1|TRBV10-3
TGTGCCATCAGTGACCGAGGGTTATCGGTAGACACTGAAGCTTTCTTT
CAISDRGLSVDTEAFF
>TRBD2|few|TRBJ2-5|TRBV7-2
TGTGCCAGCAGGCGAGGTAGCGGGAGCCAAGAGACCCAGTACTTC
CASRRGSGSQETQYF
>.|many|TRBJ2-1|TRBV7-2
TGTGCCAGCAGCCAAGAAAGGAATGAGCAGTTCTTC
CASSQERNEQFF
>TRBD1|many|TRBJ1-1|TRBV29-1
TGCAGCGTCAATACAGGGGGCACTGAAGCTTTCTTT
CSVNTGGTEAFF
>.|many|TRBJ2-2|TRBV6-2/TRBV6-3
TGTGCCAGCAGTTACCGGGACGGCTCCGGGGAGCTGTTTTTT
CASSYRDGSGELFF
>.|.|TRBJ2-7|TRBV24-1
TGTGCCACCAGTGAGTCCCCCATGGGCAGTTCCTACGAGCAGTACTTC
CATSESPMGSSYEQYF
>TRBD2|many|TRBJ2-5|TRBV7-2
TGTGCCAGCAGCTCTTCTGTGGGGGGGGGCCAAGAGACCCAGTACTTC
CASSSSVGGGQETQYF
>.|few|TRBJ1-2|TRBV27
TGTGCCAGCAGTTTATCGGGGGCAGACTATGGCTACACCTTC
CASSLSGADYGYTF
>TRBD2|.|TRBJ2-2|TRBV6-6
TGTGCCAGCAGTTCTAGAAGCCTTAGCGGGGGGGGACCCGGGGAGCTGTTTTTT
CASSSRSLSGGGPGELFF
>.|many|TRBJ2-7|TRBV7-2
TGTGCCAGCAGCTTAGGGTACTCCGAGCAGTACTTC
CASSLGYSEQYF
>.|many|TRBJ1-5|TRBV6-2/TRBV6-3
TGTGCCAGCAGTAACCCGGGACGGCAGGGGCCCCAGCATTTT
CASSNPGRQGPQHF
>TRBD1|many|TRBJ1-4|TRBV24-1
TGTGCCACCAGTGATCACTACGGGACAGGGCCCGAAAAACTGTTTTTT
CATSDHYGTGPEKLFF
>.|many|TRBJ2-7|TRBV11-3
TGTGCCAGCAGCTTAGGTGGCGGGTTGAGCTCCTACGAGCAGTACTTC
CASSLGGGLSSYEQYF
>.|many|TRBJ1-2|TRBV6-2/TRBV6-3
TGTGCCAGCAGTTACTCGACCCCGGGACGAAGCTATGGCTACACCTTC
CASSYSTPGRSYGYTF
>.|many|TRBJ1-4|TRBV7-2
TGTGCCAGCAGCCTCGGGTCCTCCCATGGAAAACTGTTTTTT
CASSLGSSHGKLFF
>.|.|TRBJ2-5|TRBV5-1
TGCGCCAGCAGCTCCCGACAGATCCAAGAGACCCAGTACTTC
CASSSRQIQETQYF
>.|few|TRBJ2-5|TRBV20-1
TGCAGTGCTAGGGGTGGGACCGTCCTTCGGACCCAGTACTTC
CSARGGTVLRTQYF
>.|many|TRBJ1-3|TRBV6-1
TGTGCCAGCAGGGGAACAGGGCCAGGAAACACCATATATTTT
CASRGTGPGNTIYF
>TRBD1|.|TRBJ1-2|TRBV20-1
TGCAGTGCTTTGGACAGGGGAGTTGACTACACCTTC
CSALDRGVDYTF
>TRBD1|many|TRBJ1-2|TRBV12-3/TRBV12-4
TGTGCCAGCAGTTTAGTTCAGGGGGGTTTCAGTGGCTACACCTTC
CASSLVQGGFSGYTF
>.|few|TRBJ1-2|TRBV2
TGTGCCAGCAGTGAAGCGCTGGGCAGCTTTTTGGATGGCTACACCTTC
CASSEALGSFLDGYTF
>.|few|TRBJ2-7|TRBV28
TGTGCCAGCAGTGTCGGTTCCTACGAGCAGTACTTC
CASSVGSYEQYF
>.|many|TRBJ1-3|TRBV7-2
TGTGCCAGCAGCCCGGTCCATGCTGGAAACACCATATATTTT
CASSPVHAGNTIYF
>.|.|TRBJ2-7|TRBV28
TGTGCCAGCAGCCCCAACTCGGGACGGTTAAGATACGAGCAGTACTTC
CASSPNSGRLRYEQYF
>.|.|TRBJ2-7|TRBV30
TGTGCCTGGAGTGCCCCAGGGGGGACCTACGAGCAGTACTTC
CAWSAPGGTYEQYF
>TRBD2|many|TRBJ2-7|TRBV4-1
TGCGCCAGCAGCCAAGATATACTAGCGGGAAACTACGAGCAGTACTTC
CASSQDILAGNYEQYF
>.|many|TRBJ2-2|TRBV6-2/TRBV6-3
TGTGCCAGCGTCTTTAATAGCGGAACCGGGGAGCTGTTTTTT
CASVFNSGTGELFF
>.|many|TRBJ1-5|TRBV7-2
TGTGCCAGCAGCTTATTTCCCCTCAGCGGCCAGCCCCAGCATTTT
CASSLFPLSGQPQHF
>.|.|TRBJ1-5|TRBV12-3/TRBV12-4
TGTGCCAGCAGTTTAATGGGAGGGCGCGAGACCCCGCATTTT
CASSLMGGRETPHF
>.|many|TRBJ1-6|TRBV7-2
TGTGCCAGCAGCTTAAGGGGGGAGGCCTACGCCTTT
CASSLRGEAYAF
>TRBD2|.|TRBJ2-2|TRBV20-1
TGCAGTGCTAGAGATCTCCTAGCGGGGGGGCACACCGGGGAGCTGTTTTTT
CSARDLLAGGHTGELFF
>.|many|TRBJ2-4|TRBV7-2
TGTGCCAGCAGCTTAGAACTAGCCAAAAACATTCAGTACTTC
CASSLELAKNIQYF
>TRBD1|many|TRBJ1-1|TRBV19
TGTGCCAGTAGCCCAACTTCAGGGGGGAGAGGTGAAGCTTTCTTT
CASSPTSGGRGEAFF
>TRBD1|many|TRBJ2-5|TRBV7-2
TGTGCCAGCAGCCGGGACAGGGAAGAGACCCAGTACTTC
CASSRDREETQYF
>.|few|TRBJ2-6|TRBV4-3
TGCGCCAGCAGCCCAGGAAGGGGAGCAGGCGGGGCCAACGTCCTGACTTTC
CASSPGRGAGGANVLTF
>.|.|TRBJ1-5|TRBV28
TGTGCCAGCCACGGGGGGAATCAGCCCCAGCATTTT
CASHGGNQPQHF
>.|many|TRBJ1-6|TRBV7-2
TGTGCCAGCAGCTTAATCCGGGGAGGTTCACCCCTCCACTTT
CASSLIRGGSPLHF
>.|many|TRBJ2-5|TRBV7-2
TGTGCCAGCAGCGCCCCGGCGCGAGAGACCCAGTACTTC
CASSAPARETQYF
>TRBD2|few|TRBJ2-5|TRBV11-2
TGTGCCAGCAGCTCAGAGCGGGGGGCGCAAGAGACCCAGTACTTC
CASSSERGAQETQYF
>.|many|TRBJ1-5|TRBV28
TGTGCCAGCAGTTTCCAGACCTATCAGCCCCAGCATTTT
CASSFQTYQPQHF
>.|.|TRBJ2-3|TRBV3-1
TGTGCCAGCAGCCAAGAAGGGAAGAGCACAGATACGCAGTATTTT
CASSQEGKSTDTQYF
>.|many|TRBJ1-1|TRBV7-2
TGTGCCAGCAGCTTAGACTACAGGGCGGTGAACACTGAAGCTTTCTTT
CASSLDYRAVNTEAFF
>.|many|TRBJ1-1|TRBV7-6
TGTGCCAGCAGCTTAAGGGGGAAGAAGGCTGAAGCTTTCTTT
CASSLRGKKAEAFF
>.|many|TRBJ1-1|TRBV7-2
TGTGCCAGCAGCTTAATAGAGGTGGCTGAAGCTTTCTTT
CASSLIEVAEAFF
>.|many|TRBJ2-7|TRBV7-2
TGTGCCAGCAGCTTTAGCCAGGCCTACGAGCAGTACTTC
CASSFSQAYEQYF
>.|many|TRBJ2-3|TRBV7-6
TGTGCCAGCAGCCAGGGAGTGGTTCGAGATACGCAGTATTTT
CASSQGVVRDTQYF
>.|few|TRBJ1-1|TRBV19
TGTGCCAGTAGTATACAGGGGAGGTGGACTGAAGCTTTCTTT
CASSIQGRWTEAFF
>TRBD1|many|TRBJ2-7|TRBV20-1
TGCAGTGCCCTCGGGACAGTAAGTTACGAGCAGTACTTC
CSALGTVSYEQYF
>TRBD2|many|TRBJ2-1|TRBV2
TGTGCCAGCAGTCCACTAGCGGGAGAGGGGGGTGAGCAGTTCTTC
CASSPLAGEGGEQFF